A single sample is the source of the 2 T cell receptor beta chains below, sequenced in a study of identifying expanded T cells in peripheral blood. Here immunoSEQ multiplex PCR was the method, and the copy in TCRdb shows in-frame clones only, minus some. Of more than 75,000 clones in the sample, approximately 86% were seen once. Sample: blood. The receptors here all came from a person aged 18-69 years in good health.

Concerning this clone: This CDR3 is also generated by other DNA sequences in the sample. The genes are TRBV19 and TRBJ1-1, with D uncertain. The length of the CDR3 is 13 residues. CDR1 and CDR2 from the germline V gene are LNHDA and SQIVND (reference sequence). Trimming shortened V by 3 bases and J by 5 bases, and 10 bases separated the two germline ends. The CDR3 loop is CASSITVLTEAFF. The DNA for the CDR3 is TGTGCCAGTAGTATCACTGTCCTGACTGAAGCTTTCTTT.

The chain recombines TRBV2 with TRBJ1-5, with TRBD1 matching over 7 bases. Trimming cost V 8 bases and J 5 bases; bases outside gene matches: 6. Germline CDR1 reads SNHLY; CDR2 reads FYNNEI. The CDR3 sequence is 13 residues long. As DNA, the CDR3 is TGTGCCAGCCAGGGGGAGGGCTATCAGCCCCAGCATTTT. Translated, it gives CASQGEGYQPQHF. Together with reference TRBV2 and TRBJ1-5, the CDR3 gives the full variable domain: EPEVTQTPSHQVTQMGQEVILRCVPISNHLYFYWYRQILGQKVEFLVSFYNNEISEKSEIFDDQFSVERPDGSNFTLKIRSTKLEDSAMYFCASQGEGYQPQHFGDGTRLSIL.